A selection of T cell receptor beta chains follows, all from one sample in a study of identical twins' blood T cells. TCRdb recomputed calls from the 5' RACE reads with MiXCR, one row per CDR3 protein. The table has roughly 340,000 distinct CDR3 sequences, roughly 28% seen once. The sequenced sample consisted of PBMCs. These receptors all come from a woman between 18 and 50 years old in good health. The CDR3 runs from the conserved cysteine through the conserved F or W.

v_gene	j_gene	CDR3aa
TRBV20-1	TRBJ2-1	CSARGPRLAIYNEQFF
TRBV10-3	TRBJ2-3	CAIGQETDTQYF
TRBV29-1	TRBJ1-2	CSVSQTINNYGYTF
TRBV20-1	TRBJ2-1	CSASQPSWGQGNFYNEQFF
TRBV12-3/TRBV12-4	TRBJ1-1	CASSLLGFTEAFF
TRBV19	TRBJ2-1	CASSIKLSYNEQSF
TRBV5-1	TRBJ2-1	CASSFNGNSYNEQFF
TRBV5-1	TRBJ2-2	CASTPLTNTGELFF
TRBV6-5	TRBJ2-4	CASSGTVAKNIQYF
TRBV5-1	TRBJ1-1	CASSLASVTEAFF
TRBV20-1	TRBJ1-1	CSAQHPGTEAFF
TRBV12-3/TRBV12-4	TRBJ1-3	CASTKGDRRNTIYF
TRBV6-6	TRBJ2-3	CASSPRTETDTQYF
TRBV27	TRBJ1-2	CASSLSLTNYGYTF
TRBV20-1	TRBJ2-1	CSARPPGRSNEQFF
TRBV7-9	TRBJ2-1	CASSTRVEQFF
TRBV2	TRBJ2-3	CASSDGRTDTQYF
TRBV4-3	TRBJ2-1	CASSQDRGLVNEQFF
TRBV6-5	TRBJ2-2	CASTPAALGPGELFF
TRBV9	TRBJ2-7	CASSVLPGNEQYF
TRBV7-9	TRBJ1-2	CASSLAGLYYGYTF
TRBV7-9	TRBJ1-2	CASSLDVGSAGYTF
TRBV6-6	TRBJ1-5	CASSYQGGQPQHF
TRBV10-3	TRBJ2-1	CAISFQGDYNEQFF
TRBV6-6	TRBJ2-1	CASGYSRQGYEQFF
TRBV6-1	TRBJ1-1	CASSIEEAFF
TRBV7-8	TRBJ1-4	CASSLGVTTNEKLFF
TRBV5-4	TRBJ2-7	CASSRSGGPPQYF
TRBV20-1	TRBJ2-2	CSARDRRGSGSGELFF
TRBV29-1	TRBJ1-2	CSVPLSGGYTF
TRBV6-5	TRBJ2-1	CASTGAPNEQFF
TRBV20-1	TRBJ2-1	CSASGSTYNEQFF
TRBV6-2/TRBV6-3	TRBJ2-1	CACSYFPSGRLNEQFF
TRBV12-3/TRBV12-4	TRBJ2-5	CASSSRETQYF
TRBV29-1	TRBJ1-5	CSVSLRSNQPRHF
TRBV11-3	TRBJ1-1	CASSPTWGTEAFF
TRBV19	TRBJ1-2	CASSPHLGANYGYTF
TRBV2	TRBJ1-3	CASSELTARSGNTIYF
TRBV6-4	TRBJ2-1	CASSTSGGSNNEQFF
TRBV6-2/TRBV6-3	TRBJ2-7	CASTRGHPYEQYF
TRBV24-1	TRBJ2-1	CATSESSGGRHNEQFF
TRBV5-1	TRBJ2-1	CASSLARRAGEQFF
TRBV20-1	TRBJ2-1	CSANNPGQGAEQFF
TRBV7-9	TRBJ2-1	CASSLVGSLAGMNNEQFF
TRBV28	TRBJ1-1	CASSLGQGSEAFF
TRBV29-1	TRBJ1-1	CSVDPGARVTEAFF
TRBV20-1	TRBJ1-2	CSARDRGTGGYTF
TRBV10-3	TRBJ1-1	CAISESRTEAFF
TRBV9	TRBJ2-2	CASSVAGGSRSGELFF
TRBV19	TRBJ2-1	CASSIRGLAGRSYNEQLF
TRBV19	TRBJ1-2	CASSIDQGLGGYTF
TRBV29-1	TRBJ1-4	CSVATGAAEKLFF
TRBV6-5	TRBJ1-1	CASSSTTRTEAFF
TRBV19	TRBJ1-5	CAGSARYEQPQHF
TRBV29-1	TRBJ1-2	CSVDRLYYGYTF
TRBV3-1	TRBJ1-1	CASSHDRGTEAFF